The 8 T cell receptor beta chains below all came from one sample that was sequenced in a study of radiation and T cells in renal cell carcinoma. Produced via immunoSEQ multiplex PCR; TCRdb's table is partial and in-frame only. The table shows around 81,000 clones, with around four fifths occurring only once. The time point is: blood 4 weeks post-SBRT, at nephrectomy. Treatment given: 15 Gy SBRT to primary tumor, nephrectomy 4 weeks later. This specimen consisted of blood, obtained from a patient whose treatment included radiotherapy and nephrectomy. Every receptor here comes from a man aged 45-65 years with renal cell carcinoma.

The rearrangement joins TRBV4-1 to TRBJ1-2; no definite D call. This CDR3 has 16 residues. Germline values: CDR1 MGHRA, CDR2 YSYEKL. Trimming took 0 bases from V and 9 from J, leaving 20 bases between them. The CDR3 nucleotides read TGCGCCAGCAGCCAAGAAACTTGGGATCCCACCGTCAGCTACACCTTC. It is translated as CASSQETWDPTVSYTF.

This chain links TRBV5-5 with TRBJ1-5, with 10 bases lining up with TRBD1. Looked up from germline, CDR1 is SGHKS and CDR2 is YYEKEE (reference sequence). The CDR3 runs 15 residues. V was pared by 2 bases and J by 9 bases, with 8 bases of the junction left unmatched. The CDR3 reads CASSLDWDRGSPQHF. CDR3 DNA sequence: TGTGCCAGCAGCTTAGACTGGGACAGGGGCTCGCCCCAGCATTTT.

The rearrangement joins TRBV4-2 to TRBJ2-5, with a tentative D call TRBD2 (5 bases). V was cut by 1 base and J by 3 bases, with 12 bases left in between. Germline V gives CDR1 LGHNA, CDR2 YNFKEQ. The CDR3 consists of 15 residues. CDR3 sequence reads: CASSQGKRLEETQYF. For the CDR3, the DNA is TGTGCCAGCAGCCAAGGAAAGCGGCTCGAAGAGACCCAGTACTTC.

The V gene is TRBV6-4, the J gene TRBJ2-5, with 7 bases aligning to TRBD2. Germline trimming cut 2 bases from V and 1 base from J; bases unmatched to any gene: 10. This CDR3 region has 17 residues. From germline, CDR1 is MRHNA and CDR2 SNTAGT. This CDR3 is CASSDGGVEELQETQYF. The CDR3 nucleotides are TGTGCCAGCAGTGACGGGGGGGTGGAGGAGCTCCAAGAGACCCAGTACTTC.

V is TRBV27 and J is TRBJ2-7; D might be TRBD1 or TRBD2, each matching 8 bases. This CDR3 is 16 amino acids long. Germline lookup yields CDR1 MNHEY and CDR2 SMNVEV (reference sequence). V was trimmed by 3 bases and J by 0 bases, leaving 15 bases between them. The CDR3 bases are TGTGCCAGCAGTTTCGGGAGGGACAGGAGCTCCTACGAGCAGTACTTC. Protein product: CASSFGRDRSSYEQYF.

V gene TRBV5-1 combines with J gene TRBJ1-5; D gene ambiguous. This CDR3 comprises 18 residues. The germline V and J ends were trimmed by 6 bases and 0 bases, with 22 bases remaining between them. Germline V CDR1 and CDR2: SGHRS, YFSETQ. This CDR3 reads CASTPGDHDLVSNQPQHF. The CDR3 DNA reads TGCGCCAGCACCCCGGGAGACCACGACTTAGTTAGCAATCAGCCCCAGCATTTT.

In DNA form, the CDR3 reads TGTGCCAGCAGTTTGACGACTAATGAGCAGTTCTTC. It encodes CASSLTTNEQFF. This chain joins TRBV28 and TRBJ2-1, with unresolved D. Germline loops: CDR1 MDHEN, CDR2 SYDVKM. The ends were cut back, 3 bases at V and 7 bases at J, with 7 bases in the middle. The CDR3 extends over 12 amino acids.

The rearrangement uses TRBV5-1 and TRBJ2-7; TRBD2 is a possible D gene (5 bases). Germline CDR1 reads SGHRS; CDR2 reads YFSETQ. Deletions cut 0 bases from V and 5 bases from J, with 15 bases between. The CDR3 is 15 residues long. CDR3 sequence: CASSLDYREMDEQYF. CDR3 sequence (DNA): TGCGCCAGCAGCTTGGATTATCGGGAAATGGACGAGCAGTACTTC.